Shown below are 3 T cell receptor beta chains from a single sample sequenced in a study of cytomegalovirus exposure and HLA in healthy donors. This PCR relied on a set of 60 Vbeta primers and 13 Jbeta primers. Generated by immunoSEQ multiplex PCR, the TCRdb table keeps only in-frame clones and is missing some. The data contain around 150,000 clones, about three quarters of them singletons. The sample consisted of PBMCs. The receptors come from a man younger than 45 in good health and CMV-seropositive.

The chain joins TRBV5-4 to TRBJ2-3; D call uncertain. Looked up from germline, CDR1 is SGHNT and CDR2 is YYREEE (reference sequence). This CDR3 comprises 16 residues. Trimming left V 0 bases short and J 1 base short, with 12 bases between. DNA of the CDR3: TGTGCCAGCAGCTTGGCCTCTGAACGGGGCACAGATACGCAGTATTTT. Its protein is CASSLASERGTDTQYF.

The CDR3 bases are TGTGCCAGCAGTAAGACAGGCCTGGGGAGTGAAAAACTGTTTTTT. This gives the protein CASSKTGLGSEKLFF. The chain links TRBV6-5 to TRBJ1-4, with D maybe TRBD1 (6 bases). Trimming left V 5 bases short and J 7 bases short, with 17 bases between. Germline V gene lookup returns CDR1 MNHEY and CDR2 SVGAGI. The length of the CDR3 is 15 residues.

This rearrangement joins TRBV10-2 to TRBJ2-7; D is possibly TRBD1 (6 bases). Trimming left V 8 bases short and J 2 bases short, with 13 bases between. The germline V gene has CDR1 WSHSY and CDR2 SAAADI. The CDR3 sequence is 13 residues long. The CDR3 loop reads CASSRDNPYEQYF. The CDR3 region has the DNA TGCGCCAGCTCTAGGGACAATCCCTACGAGCAGTACTTC.